A single sample gave rise to the 13 T cell receptor beta chains below, sequenced in a study of beta chain features in type 1 diabetes. Sequencing targeted expressed TCRB transcripts, as all isolated RNA had been reverse transcribed. Clones were sequenced by immunoSEQ multiplex PCR, and TCRdb holds only the in-frame ones, with some missing. Among around 340,000 clones listed, 8% were seen once. Material: central memory CD4+ T cells from blood. These receptor sequences come from a woman between 18 and 29 years old in good health.

The table lists this clone with a few counts. This sequence joins TRBV13 and TRBJ2-7, with 7 bases matching TRBD2. CDR1 is PRHDT and CDR2 is FYEKMQ in the germline V gene (reference sequence). The CDR3 is 15 residues long. Trimming cost V 5 bases and J 0 bases; bases outside gene matches: 7. The CDR3 sequence is CASSRRTSLSYEQYF. The CDR3 bases are TGTGCCAGCAGCCGTAGGACTAGTCTCTCCTACGAGCAGTACTTC.

This clone occurred a few times. The J gene is TRBJ1-2, the V gene TRBV28; 10 bases match TRBD1. CDR3 length: 14 amino acids. After removal of 4 bases from V and 3 bases from J, the junction contained 2 bases not matched to a gene. Germline V gene data show CDR1 as MDHEN and CDR2 as SYDVKM. The CDR3 is CASSSGQGYYGYTF. CDR3 sequence (DNA): TGTGCCAGCAGTTCGGGACAGGGGTACTATGGCTACACCTTC.

This clone was detected many times. This chain joins TRBV6-6 and TRBJ2-4; a weak D match, TRBD1 (6 bases). This CDR3 has 14 amino acids. V was shortened by 6 bases and J by 6 bases, with 15 bases between the two germline ends. The germline V gene has CDR1 MNHNY and CDR2 SVGAGI (reference sequence). The CDR3 DNA is TGTGCCAGCAGCCAAGACAGGTTCCCAAACATTCAGTACTTC. It encodes CASSQDRFPNIQYF.

On this clone itself: Within the sample, other DNA sequences also encode this same CDR3. The chain combines TRBV7-2 with TRBJ2-2; 7 nucleotides agree with TRBD2. Germline CDR1 and CDR2: SGHTA and FQGNSA. The CDR3 is 15 residues long. The J segment lost 3 bases and the V segment lost 5 bases, leaving 6 bases of the junction unmatched. CDR3 sequence: CASSPILADTGELFF. For the CDR3, the DNA is TGTGCCAGCAGCCCGATCCTAGCGGACACCGGGGAGCTGTTTTTT.

In this sample, this clone turned up a few times. The J gene is TRBJ2-7, the V gene TRBV11-2, with 11 bases lining up with TRBD2. Per the germline V gene, CDR1 is SGHAT and CDR2 is FQNNGV. The CDR3 consists of 15 residues. V was pared by 0 bases and J by 4 bases, with 2 bases of the junction left unmatched. As DNA, the CDR3 is TGTGCCAGCAGCTTAGAGGCTAGCGGGAGGTACGAGCAGTACTTC. Residues: CASSLEASGRYEQYF. Looking up the rest from reference TRBV11-2 and TRBJ2-7 gives the full variable domain: EAGVAQSPRYKIIEKRQSVAFWCNPISGHATLYWYQQILGQGPKLLIQFQNNGVVDDSQLPKDRFSAERLKGVDSTLKIQPAKLEDSAVYLCASSLEASGRYEQYFGPGTRLTVT.

This clone was seen only a few times. The chain couples TRBV27 to TRBJ2-7, with 7 bases aligning to TRBD2. After removal of 4 bases from V and 5 bases from J, the junction contained 14 bases not matched to a gene. The CDR3 totals 16 residues. Germline CDR1 is MNHEY and CDR2 is SMNVEV (reference sequence). Written as DNA, the CDR3 is TGTGCCAGCAGTTATCCTGTGGGGGGAGGGGTCCACGAGCAGTACTTC. Its translation: CASSYPVGGGVHEQYF.

This clone was seen more than once but under ten times. The chain employs TRBV9 and TRBJ2-7; D is perhaps TRBD2 (6 bases). Trimming left V 0 bases short and J 4 bases short, with 17 bases between. Germline assignment: CDR1 SGDLS and CDR2 YYNGEE. This CDR3 is 16 amino acids long. CDR3 protein: CASSVASSAGRYEQYF. Here the CDR3 DNA reads TGTGCCAGCAGCGTAGCTTCAAGTGCGGGACGGTACGAGCAGTACTTC. Drawing the rest from reference TRBV9 and TRBJ2-7, the complete variable domain is DSGVTQTPKHLITATGQRVTLRCSPRSGDLSVYWYQQSLDQGLQFLIQYYNGEERAKGNILERFSAQQFPDLHSELNLSSLELGDSALYFCASSVASSAGRYEQYFGPGTRLTVT.

The V call is TRBV7-3, the J call TRBJ2-1, with a tentative D call TRBD2 (5 bases). Germline V gives CDR1 SGHTA, CDR2 FQGTGA. This CDR3 region has 15 residues. Trimming pared 5 bases from V and 2 bases from J, leaving 13 bases between. The CDR3 region is CASSRLIGTYNEQFF. The CDR3 nucleotides are TGTGCCAGCAGCCGCCTCATCGGGACCTACAATGAGCAGTTCTTC.

This clone appeared many times. The chain employs TRBV29-1 and TRBJ1-4; D not resolved. V lost 7 bases and J lost 5, with 11 bases in between. The germline V gene has CDR1 SQVTM and CDR2 ANQGSEA. The CDR3 runs 12 residues. The CDR3 spells CSASSRNEKLFF. CDR3 bases: TGCAGCGCCAGTTCAAGAAATGAAAAACTGTTTTTT.

This clone was picked up a small number of times. The rearrangement links TRBV4-2 to TRBJ2-6, with a tentative D call TRBD1 (5 bases). There are 18 residues in the CDR3. Trimming cost V 3 bases and J 2 bases, with 17 bases left between them. The germline V gene encodes CDR1 LGHNA and CDR2 YNFKEQ. The DNA for the CDR3 is TGTGCCAGCAGCCAGGCGACGGCCAAGGGGACTGGGGCCAACGTCCTGACTTTC. It is translated as CASSQATAKGTGANVLTF.

On this clone itself: Additional DNA sequences in this sample encode the identical CDR3. The rearrangement joins TRBV9 to TRBJ2-1, with D unresolved. V dropped 0 bases and J dropped 5 bases, with 3 bases sitting between them. Per the germline V gene, CDR1 is SGDLS and CDR2 is YYNGEE. This CDR3 is 12 amino acids long. CDR3 sequence reads: CASSVANNEQFF. The CDR3 bases are TGTGCCAGCAGCGTAGCTAACAATGAGCAGTTCTTC.

The chain has TRBV5-4 and TRBJ2-3, with 8 bases aligning to TRBD1. Trimming at V came to 1 base and at J to 0 bases, leaving 1 base not matched to a gene. Germline CDR1 reads SGHNT; CDR2 reads YYREEE (reference sequence). The CDR3 runs to 15 residues. The CDR3 sequence is CASSLRTGSTDTQYF. In nucleotides, the CDR3 is TGTGCCAGCAGCTTGCGGACAGGGAGCACAGATACGCAGTATTTT.

This clone was detected a few times. The chain carries TRBV9 and TRBJ1-5, with D uncertain. The V gene lost 4 bases and the J gene lost 6 bases, with 14 bases spanning the gap. The V gene's germline CDR1 is SGDLS and CDR2 YYNGEE. The CDR3 runs 14 residues. Written as DNA, the CDR3 is TGTGCCAGCAGCATTAGTCCTGTCGGTCAGCCCCAGCATTTT. Encoded protein: CASSISPVGQPQHF.